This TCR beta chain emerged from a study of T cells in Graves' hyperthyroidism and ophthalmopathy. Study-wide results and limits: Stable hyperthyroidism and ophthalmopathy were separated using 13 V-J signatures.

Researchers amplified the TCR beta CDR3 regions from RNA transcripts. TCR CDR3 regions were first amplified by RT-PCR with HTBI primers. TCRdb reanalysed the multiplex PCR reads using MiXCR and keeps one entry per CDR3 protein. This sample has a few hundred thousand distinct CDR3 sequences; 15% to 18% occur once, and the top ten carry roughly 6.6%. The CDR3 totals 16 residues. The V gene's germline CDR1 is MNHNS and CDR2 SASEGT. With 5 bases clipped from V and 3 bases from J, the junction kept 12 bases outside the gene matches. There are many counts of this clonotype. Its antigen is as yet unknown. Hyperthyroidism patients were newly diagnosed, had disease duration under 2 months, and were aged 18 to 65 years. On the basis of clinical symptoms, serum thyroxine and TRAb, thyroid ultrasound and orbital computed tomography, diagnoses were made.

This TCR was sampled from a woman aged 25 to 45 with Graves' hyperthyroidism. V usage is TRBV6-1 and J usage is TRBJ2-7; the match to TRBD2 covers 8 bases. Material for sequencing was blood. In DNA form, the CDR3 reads TGTGCCAGCAGTCCTAACCCGGGACTAGGATTCTACGAGCAGTACTTC. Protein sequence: CASSPNPGLGFYEQYF.